Listed here is a single T cell receptor beta chain. Which antigen it targets is not known. Nothing much larger sits one base from this clone, and base qualities are not available. TCRbeta sequencing used genomic DNA from CD8+ cells, following the manufacturer's instructions. A genomics technology centre in Finland performed the TCRbeta sequencing with the immunoSEQ assay. As for how the authors treated the data: Clonotype tables generated by the immunoSEQ preprocessing pipeline were converted into VDJtools format, and non-productive clonotypes were filtered out. Any sample with fewer than 10,000 reads was excluded, the remaining samples were subsampled to 10,000 reads, and most of the eight CND-RA samples made it through. Using the VDJtools CalcDiversityStats function on data subsampled to 10,000 reads, the Shannon-Wiener, Simpson and clonality indices were calculated. Non-singleton TCRbeta clonotypes were hard-matched, with no mismatches allowed, against VDJdb to infer antigen specificity. CDR3 sequences differing by one amino acid (Hamming distance 1) were grouped into clusters with potentially shared antigen targets. Group enrichment of public clonotypes was tested with one-sided Fisher's exact tests after groups were resampled to six samples, with the procedure repeated ten times. Held by TCRdb, this immuneACCESS table contains in-frame sequences only and omits some clones. Under half of the omission traces to an unresolved V gene where checked; the cause of the rest is unknown. The V and J calls and clone size come from that table; D and trimming were worked out from the DNA. The sample includes roughly 13,000 clones, with 83% observed a single time. The ten largest clones represent roughly a quarter of the sample.

The record originates from a study of CD8 T cells in seronegative destructive rheumatoid arthritis (dated by TCRdb to 2018 to 2020). Turning to the overall study: Most of the eight CND-RA patients were receiving biological drugs at sampling. Researchers compared peripheral CD8+ TCRbeta repertoires from patients with CCP-negative destructive rheumatoid arthritis (CND-RA) against repertoires from newly diagnosed seropositive RA, seronegative RA and healthy controls. The seropositive RA, seronegative RA and healthy control comparison cohorts were taken from a previously published TCRbeta dataset and were not newly sequenced.

The CND-RA patients tested negative on the clinical CCP2 antibody test, and joint destruction in these patients kept progressing despite active therapy. Every CND-RA patient showed typical joint destruction in the wrists and ankles and had failed conventional anti-rheumatic therapy. CND-RA patients were sampled not at diagnosis but after long disease histories, which in several cases spanned decades. Roughly 45 millilitres of EDTA-anticoagulated peripheral blood were drawn from each patient. Ficoll-Paque PLUS density gradient separation was used to isolate peripheral blood mononuclear cells. AutoMACS magnetic bead positive selection was used to isolate CD8+ cells from fresh or cryopreserved PBMCs, and flow cytometry was used to check purity. Nucleospin Tissue or Tissue XS kits were used for genomic DNA extraction, and quantification was performed on a Qubit 2.0 fluorometer. What the authors observed across the whole study: Across the 100,000 to 150,000 clonotypes tested, no public clonotype enrichment survived Benjamini-Hochberg correction. Compared with controls and other RA subtypes, CND-RA repertoires contained more CMV-reactive and fewer influenza A-reactive CD8+ TCRbeta sequences. Because diagnostic samples were lacking, the TCR repertoire differences may partly reflect years of poor disease control rather than having been present at onset. CND-RA patients appeared to carry a distinct set of enriched public clonotypes, which the authors read as support for a separate disease subset. The study acknowledged the small size of the CND-RA cohort as a limitation. Once age was adjusted for, the CD8+ TCRbeta repertoires of CND-RA patients appeared less diverse and more clonal than the repertoires of other RA subtypes.

The sample taken for sequencing was CD8+ T cells from blood. The TCR sequence derives from a woman aged 30-55 years with seronegative destructive rheumatoid arthritis.

Here is the DNA: TGCGCCAGCAGCCCACGCTTGTGGTACTACTATGGCTACACCTTC. Its protein is CASSPRLWYYYGYTF. The V and J segments used are TRBV4-1 and TRBJ1-2, with no confidently assigned D gene. V is pared back by 4 bases and J by 3 bases, with 15 bases lying between the germline termini. The CDR3 sequence holds 15 residues, the cysteine and phenylalanine included. Only the CDR3 DNA stays, 45 bases, in frame from base 1. From the germline V gene, CDR1 is MGHRA and CDR2 is YSYEKL.